Listed below are T cell receptor beta chains from one sample, sequenced in a study of blood T cell repertoires in COVID-19. Sequencing used immunoSEQ multiplex PCR; TCRdb keeps in-frame clones, though not all of them. The sample records 150,000 to 200,000 clones, about four fifths being singletons. The sample comprised peripheral blood. These receptors were collected from a man in his sixties or seventies with active or convalescent COVID-19. Each CDR3 is given with its conserved first and last residue. A D gene is named only where the DNA matches it firmly. Only part of the rows carry a size: once, few, many, or a class if the clone is expanded.

J,D,V,size,CDR3,DNA
TRBJ1-3,.,TRBV10-2,few,CASGVGLNTIYF,TGCGCCAGCGGGGTGGGGCTCAACACCATATATTTT
TRBJ2-3,TRBD2,TRBV4-1,.,CASSQDYAPLAGARDTQYF,TGCGCCAGCAGCCAAGACTACGCCCCACTAGCGGGGGCTAGAGATACGCAGTATTTT
TRBJ2-7,TRBD2,TRBV20-1,.,CSASDPGTSGPYEQYF,TGCAGTGCTAGTGATCCCGGGACTAGCGGTCCTTACGAGCAGTACTTC
TRBJ1-1,TRBD1,TRBV3-1/TRBV3-2,.,CASSQGQLNTEAFF,TGTGCCAGCAGTCAGGGACAGCTGAACACTGAAGCTTTCTTT
TRBJ1-1,.,TRBV11-3,once,CASSYDSNLNTEAFF,TGTGCCAGCAGCTATGACAGCAACCTAAACACTGAAGCTTTCTTT
TRBJ1-5,TRBD1,TRBV11-2,once,CASSRDRGQPQHF,TGTGCCAGCAGCCGCGACAGGGGACAGCCCCAGCATTTT
TRBJ2-7,.,TRBV27,.,CASSLGRGYEQYF,TGTGCCAGCAGTTTAGGTAGGGGCTACGAGCAGTACTTC
TRBJ2-4,TRBD2,TRBV15,.,CATSRDFSSGDIQYF,TGTGCCACCAGCAGAGATTTTTCTAGCGGGGACATTCAGTACTTC
TRBJ2-7,.,TRBV5-1,once,CASSLDRGNYEQYF,TGCGCCAGCAGCTTGGATCGGGGAAATTACGAGCAGTACTTC
TRBJ1-1,.,TRBV5-1,few,CASSSGQNTEAFF,TGCGCCAGCAGCTCAGGACAGAACACTGAAGCTTTCTTT
TRBJ2-7,TRBD1,TRBV15,.,CATSRYRGFYEQYF,TGTGCCACCAGCAGATACAGGGGCTTCTACGAGCAGTACTTC
TRBJ1-2,.,TRBV6-5,.,CASTPRWGDHGYTF,TGTGCCAGCACCCCCCGGTGGGGAGACCATGGCTACACCTTC
TRBJ2-7,.,TRBV5-4,.,CASRSGSGPTYEQYF,TGTGCCAGCAGGTCTGGGAGCGGGCCAACCTACGAGCAGTACTTC
TRBJ1-2,TRBD1,TRBV7-2,few,CASSSSGGPEYGYTF,TGTGCCAGCAGCTCCTCAGGGGGGCCTGAGTATGGCTACACCTTC
TRBJ1-6,.,TRBV5-6,.,CASSLGSSGAYNSPLHF,TGTGCCAGCAGCTTGGGTTCGTCAGGGGCCTATAATTCACCCCTCCACTTT
TRBJ1-6,.,TRBV9,.,CASSVESSGNSPLHF,TGTGCCAGCAGCGTAGAGAGCAGCGGGAATTCACCCCTCCACTTT
TRBJ2-7,TRBD2,TRBV7-9,.,CASSPGLAGSEQYF,TGTGCCAGCAGCCCGGGACTAGCGGGAAGTGAGCAGTACTTC
TRBJ2-5,TRBD2,TRBV4-1,.,CASSQIAGGPGETQYF,TGCGCCAGCAGCCAAATAGCGGGAGGGCCTGGAGAGACCCAGTACTTC
TRBJ1-2,.,TRBV19,.,CASSIDSANYGYTF,TGTGCCAGTAGTATCGACAGTGCTAACTATGGCTACACCTTC
TRBJ2-1,TRBD2,TRBV5-4,.,CASSTPTSGSYNEQFF,TGTGCCAGCAGCACCCCGACTAGCGGCTCCTACAATGAGCAGTTCTTC
TRBJ2-1,TRBD2,TRBV16,.,CASSRGGLAGGEQFF,TGTGCCAGCAGCCGAGGGGGACTAGCGGGAGGTGAGCAGTTCTTC
TRBJ2-6,.,TRBV7-8,.,CASSLGPGANEFSGANVLTF,TGTGCCAGCAGCTTAGGTCCAGGGGCAAATGAATTCTCTGGGGCCAACGTCCTGACTTTC
TRBJ2-5,TRBD2,TRBV6-2/TRBV6-3,.,CASSWPLAGRYQETQYF,TGTGCCAGCAGTTGGCCCCTAGCGGGACGGTACCAAGAGACCCAGTACTTC
TRBJ2-7,.,TRBV6-5,.,CASSYNRAEGQYF,TGTGCCAGCAGTTATAATCGTGCCGAGGGGCAGTACTTC
TRBJ1-1,.,TRBV7-2,.,CASSLVPGHSTEAFF,TGTGCCAGCAGCTTAGTCCCGGGACATAGCACTGAAGCTTTCTTT
TRBJ1-1,.,TRBV5-1,.,CASSRVLALAEAFF,TGCGCCAGCAGCCGAGTCTTAGCGTTAGCTGAAGCTTTCTTT
TRBJ1-4,TRBD1,TRBV4-3,.,CASSQKPGQGATNEKLFF,TGCGCCAGCAGCCAAAAACCGGGACAGGGGGCCACTAATGAAAAACTGTTTTTT
TRBJ1-3,TRBD1,TRBV11-2,once,CASSFTGGLWNTIYF,TGTGCCAGCAGCTTTACAGGGGGCCTTTGGAACACCATATATTTT
TRBJ1-6,TRBD1,TRBV5-1,.,CASSPGTDTFLSSPLHF,TGCGCCAGCAGCCCCGGGACAGACACCTTCTTATCTTCACCCCTCCACTTT
TRBJ1-5,TRBD1,TRBV27,.,CASSSFGQGDQPQHF,TGTGCCAGCAGCTCCTTCGGACAGGGCGATCAGCCCCAGCATTTT
TRBJ2-1,TRBD2,TRBV9,.,CASSGTSGGNEQFF,TGTGCCAGCAGCGGGACTAGCGGGGGCAATGAGCAGTTCTTC
TRBJ2-3,.,TRBV7-2,.,CASRNVPGTSQYF,TGTGCCAGCAGAAATGTCCCCGGGACTTCGCAGTATTTT
TRBJ2-7,.,TRBV6-5,.,CASATLSGRNEQYF,TGTGCCAGCGCTACCCTCTCCGGCAGGAATGAGCAGTACTTC
TRBJ2-7,TRBD1,TRBV7-2,.,CASSSDRGDEQYF,TGTGCCAGCAGCTCCGACAGGGGCGACGAGCAGTACTTC
TRBJ1-4,.,TRBV9,.,CASSSQGFNEKLFF,TGTGCCAGCAGCTCACAGGGCTTTAATGAAAAACTGTTTTTT
TRBJ2-2,.,TRBV6-5,.,CAERGATGELFF,TGTGCAGAACGGGGAGCCACCGGGGAGCTGTTTTTT
TRBJ1-4,.,TRBV4-2,.,CASSQRVRNEKLFF,TGTGCCAGCAGCCAACGGGTTCGAAATGAAAAACTGTTTTTT
TRBJ2-3,.,TRBV7-9,once,CASSDSTDTQYF,TGTGCCAGCAGCGACTCCACAGATACGCAGTATTTT
TRBJ2-7,TRBD1,TRBV11-2,.,CASSLGHGQGYEQYF,TGTGCCAGCAGCTTAGGACATGGACAGGGTTACGAGCAGTACTTC
TRBJ1-4,.,TRBV11-2,.,CASSHSRGGREKLFF,TGTGCCAGCAGCCACAGCCGCGGGGGCAGGGAAAAACTGTTTTTT
TRBJ1-1,TRBD1,TRBV6-5,.,CASSTRQGANTEAFF,TGTGCCAGCAGTACAAGACAGGGGGCGAACACTGAAGCTTTCTTT
TRBJ2-1,TRBD2,TRBV7-2,.,CASSLYGTTDGEQFF,TGTGCCAGCAGCTTATATGGGACTACCGATGGTGAGCAGTTCTTC
TRBJ1-2,TRBD1,TRBV19,.,CASSRTGESYGYTF,TGTGCCAGTAGCCGGACAGGGGAAAGCTATGGCTACACCTTC
TRBJ2-1,.,TRBV7-9,.,CASSPTSGSGDEQFF,TGTGCCAGCAGCCCAACGTCGGGAAGCGGCGATGAGCAGTTCTTC
TRBJ1-1,TRBD1,TRBV2,.,CASRGTGSNTEAFF,TGTGCCAGCAGAGGGACAGGATCGAACACTGAAGCTTTCTTT
TRBJ2-1,TRBD2,TRBV13,.,CASSEGLAGGYNEQFF,TGTGCCAGCAGCGAGGGACTAGCGGGAGGCTACAATGAGCAGTTCTTC
TRBJ2-7,TRBD1,TRBV5-4,few,CASSLAGTVAYEQYF,TGTGCCAGCAGCCTGGCCGGGACAGTAGCCTACGAGCAGTACTTC
TRBJ1-4,TRBD1,TRBV20-1,.,CSASWGQEGEKLFF,TGCAGTGCTAGTTGGGGACAGGAGGGTGAAAAACTGTTTTTT
TRBJ2-5,.,TRBV9,.,CASSVAFFSETQYF,TGTGCCAGCAGCGTAGCCTTTTTTAGTGAGACCCAGTACTTC
TRBJ1-5,.,TRBV21-1,.,CASTHRTGSNQPQHF,TGTGCCAGCACCCACCGGACAGGGAGCAATCAGCCCCAGCATTTT
TRBJ2-5,TRBD2,TRBV3-1/TRBV3-2,.,CASSQATSGRGIETQYF,TGTGCCAGCAGCCAAGCGACTAGCGGAAGGGGGATAGAGACCCAGTACTTC
TRBJ2-1,TRBD2,TRBV4-2,.,CASSQGLIAGYNEQFF,TGTGCCAGCAGCCAAGGGTTGATAGCGGGGTACAATGAGCAGTTCTTC
TRBJ1-3,.,TRBV11-2,.,CASSLSSAGISGNTIYF,TGTGCCAGCAGCCTCTCCTCCGCGGGGATCTCTGGAAACACCATATATTTT
TRBJ2-1,TRBD2,TRBV20-1,few,CSASWASGRVYNEQFF,TGCAGTGCTAGTTGGGCTAGCGGGAGAGTCTACAATGAGCAGTTCTTC
TRBJ1-5,.,TRBV20-1,few,CSASMGRARAQHF,TGCAGTGCTAGTATGGGTAGGGCGAGGGCCCAGCATTTT
TRBJ1-1,TRBD1,TRBV25-1,.,CASSATGGAVGAFF,TGTGCCAGCAGTGCCACAGGGGGGGCGGTGGGGGCTTTCTTT
TRBJ2-1,.,TRBV10-3,.,CAISEQTSYNEQFF,TGTGCCATCAGTGAACAAACCTCCTACAATGAGCAGTTCTTC
TRBJ2-7,TRBD1,TRBV3-1/TRBV3-2,.,CASSQRGQGTYEQYF,TGTGCCAGCAGCCAAAGGGGACAGGGGACCTACGAGCAGTACTTC
TRBJ2-5,.,TRBV12-3/TRBV12-4,.,CASSSRDQETQYF,TGTGCCAGCAGCTCCAGGGACCAAGAGACCCAGTACTTC
TRBJ1-1,.,TRBV5-1,.,CASSLAGYGEAFF,TGCGCCAGCAGCTTGGCGGGTTATGGTGAAGCTTTCTTT